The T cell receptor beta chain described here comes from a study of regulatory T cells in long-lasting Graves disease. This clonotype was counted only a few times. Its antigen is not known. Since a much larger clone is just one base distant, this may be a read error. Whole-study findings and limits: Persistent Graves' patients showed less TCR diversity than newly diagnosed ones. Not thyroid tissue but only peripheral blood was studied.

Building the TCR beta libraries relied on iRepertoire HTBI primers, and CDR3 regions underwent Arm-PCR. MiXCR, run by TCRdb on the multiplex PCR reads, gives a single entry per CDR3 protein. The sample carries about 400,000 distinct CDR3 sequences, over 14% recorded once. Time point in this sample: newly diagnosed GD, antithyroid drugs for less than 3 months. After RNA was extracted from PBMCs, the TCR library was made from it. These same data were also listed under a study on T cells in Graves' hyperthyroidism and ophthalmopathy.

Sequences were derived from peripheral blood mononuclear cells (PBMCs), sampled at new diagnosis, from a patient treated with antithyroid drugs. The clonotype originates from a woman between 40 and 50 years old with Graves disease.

In nucleotides, the CDR3 is TGTGCCAGCACTTCTTCGATGGGAGATACGCAGTATTTT. As protein: CASTSSMGDTQYF. This sequence joins TRBV28 and TRBJ2-3; D is uncertain. The germline V gene encodes CDR1 MDHEN and CDR2 SYDVKM. CDR3 length equals 13 residues. Trimming took off 7 bases at V and 5 bases at J, with 13 bases between the two ends.